This T cell receptor beta chain was identified in a study of neoadjuvant anti-PD-1 for oral cavity cancer. Study-wide context: Patients without progression got a fourth dose around day 43. Findings and limits, study-wide: Treg/Th17 ratio rose with pretreatment blood and fell with post-treatment tumor TCRbeta clonality.

Time point described: after neoadjuvant nivolumab, at surgical resection. These oral cavity squamous cell carcinomas were HPV-negative and locally advanced. No culture or expansion preceded analysis of these blood cells. Sequencing was performed with immunoSEQ multiplex PCR; in TCRdb, only in-frame clones are kept and a portion is missing. Found here are roughly 8,800 clones, roughly 64% of them singletons; the top ten hold under 5%. Germline CDR1 SGHDT, CDR2 YYEEEE. Trimming took 4 bases from V and 2 from J; bases not matched to a gene: 13. The CDR3 loop spans 17 amino acids. Regarding this clone: Its antigen is still unknown.

Source: PBMCs, taken after nivolumab (anti-PD-1) treatment. The receptor comes from a person aged 40-85 years with oral cavity squamous cell carcinoma. This chain connects TRBV5-6 to TRBJ2-5; TRBD2 matches 8 bases. Here the CDR3 DNA reads TGTGCCAGCAGCGTAAATCTAGCGGGCCTACTGCAAGAGACCCAGTACTTC. It specifies CASSVNLAGLLQETQYF.